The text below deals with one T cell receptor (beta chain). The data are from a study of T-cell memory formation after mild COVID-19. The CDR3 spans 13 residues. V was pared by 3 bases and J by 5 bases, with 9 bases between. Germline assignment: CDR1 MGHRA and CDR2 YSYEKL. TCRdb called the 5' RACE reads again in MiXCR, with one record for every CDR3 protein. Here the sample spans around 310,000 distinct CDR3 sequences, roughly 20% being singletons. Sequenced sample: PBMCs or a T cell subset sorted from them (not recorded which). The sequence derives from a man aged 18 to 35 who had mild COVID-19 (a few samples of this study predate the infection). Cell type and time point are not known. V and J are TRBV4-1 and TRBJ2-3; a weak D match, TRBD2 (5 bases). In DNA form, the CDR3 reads TGCGCCAGCAGCCATGACGGGAAAGATACGCAGTATTTT. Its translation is CASSHDGKDTQYF.